This T cell receptor (beta chain) comes out of a study of shared clonotypes between healthy human individuals. The CDR3 is 17 residues long. Germline values: CDR1 MGHDK, CDR2 SYGVNS. Only in-frame clones appear in the TCRdb table, and some are missing; sequencing was by immunoSEQ multiplex PCR. Among more than 400,000 clones, more than 75% were seen once, and the ten largest hold about 12%. Turning to this clone: A junction end diverges from the germline sequence, so it may reflect a read error.

The TCR was taken from a middle-aged woman in good health. Some clones in this sample may be carry-over from other donors' samples. The chain couples TRBV25-1 to TRBJ1-1, with D unresolved. Material for sequencing was PBMCs. The CDR3 reads CPSSLPPPGEGNTEAFF. The CDR3 nucleotides read TGTCCCAGCAGTCTCCCCCCCCCAGGTGAGGGGAACACTGAAGCTTTCTTT.